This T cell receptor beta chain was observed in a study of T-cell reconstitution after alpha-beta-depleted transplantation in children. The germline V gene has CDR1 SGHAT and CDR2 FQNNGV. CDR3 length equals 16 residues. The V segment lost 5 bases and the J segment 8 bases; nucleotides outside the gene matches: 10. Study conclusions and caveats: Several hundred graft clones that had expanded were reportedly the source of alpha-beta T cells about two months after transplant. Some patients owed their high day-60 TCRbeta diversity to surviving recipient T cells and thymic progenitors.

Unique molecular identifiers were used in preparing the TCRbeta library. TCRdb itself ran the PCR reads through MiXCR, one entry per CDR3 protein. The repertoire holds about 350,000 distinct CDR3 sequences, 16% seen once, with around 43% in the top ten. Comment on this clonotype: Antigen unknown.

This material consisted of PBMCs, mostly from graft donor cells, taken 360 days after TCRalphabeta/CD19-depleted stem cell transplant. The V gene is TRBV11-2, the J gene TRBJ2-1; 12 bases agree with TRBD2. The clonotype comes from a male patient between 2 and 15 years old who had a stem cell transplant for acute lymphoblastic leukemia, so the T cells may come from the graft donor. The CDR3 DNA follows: TGTGCCAGCAGCCCTGGACTAGCGGGACCTAGGGATGAGCAGTTCTTC. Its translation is CASSPGLAGPRDEQFF. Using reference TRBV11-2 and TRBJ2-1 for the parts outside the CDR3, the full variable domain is EAGVAQSPRYKIIEKRQSVAFWCNPISGHATLYWYQQILGQGPKLLIQFQNNGVVDDSQLPKDRFSAERLKGVDSTLKIQPAKLEDSAVYLCASSPGLAGPRDEQFFGPGTRLTVL.